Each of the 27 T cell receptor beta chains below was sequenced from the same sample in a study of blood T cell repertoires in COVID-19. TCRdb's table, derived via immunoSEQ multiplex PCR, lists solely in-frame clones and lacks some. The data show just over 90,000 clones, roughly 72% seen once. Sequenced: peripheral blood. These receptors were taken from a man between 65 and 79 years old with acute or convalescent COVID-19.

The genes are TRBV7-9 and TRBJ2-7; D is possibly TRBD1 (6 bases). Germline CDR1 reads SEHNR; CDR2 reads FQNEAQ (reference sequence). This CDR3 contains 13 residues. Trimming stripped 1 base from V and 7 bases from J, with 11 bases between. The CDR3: CASSLGGRREQYF. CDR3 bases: TGTGCCAGCAGCTTAGGGGGGCGGAGGGAGCAGTACTTC.

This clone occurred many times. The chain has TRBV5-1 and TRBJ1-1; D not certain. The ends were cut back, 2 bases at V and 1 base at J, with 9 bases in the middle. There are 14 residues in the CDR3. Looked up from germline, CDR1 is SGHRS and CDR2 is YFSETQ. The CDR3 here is CASSFDPGNTEAFF. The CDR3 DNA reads TGCGCCAGCAGCTTCGATCCAGGGAACACTGAAGCTTTCTTT.

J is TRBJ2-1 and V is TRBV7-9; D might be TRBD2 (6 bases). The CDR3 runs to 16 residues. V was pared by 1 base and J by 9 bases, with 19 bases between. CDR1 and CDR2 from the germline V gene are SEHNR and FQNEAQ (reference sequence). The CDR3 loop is CASSLVVLASEGEQFF. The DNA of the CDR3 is TGTGCCAGCAGCTTAGTCGTCCTAGCGTCTGAGGGTGAGCAGTTCTTC.

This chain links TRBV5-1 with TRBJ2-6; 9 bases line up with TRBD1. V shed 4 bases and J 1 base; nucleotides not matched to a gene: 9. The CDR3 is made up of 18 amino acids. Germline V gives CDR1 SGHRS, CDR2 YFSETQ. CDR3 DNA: TGCGCCAGCAGCAGGACAGGGGATACCAATTCTGGGGCCAACGTCCTGACTTTC. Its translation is CASSRTGDTNSGANVLTF.

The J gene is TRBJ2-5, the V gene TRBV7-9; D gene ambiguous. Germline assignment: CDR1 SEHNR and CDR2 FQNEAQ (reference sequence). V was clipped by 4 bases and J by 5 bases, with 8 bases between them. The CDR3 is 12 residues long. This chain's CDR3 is CASSSSTETQYF. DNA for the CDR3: TGTGCCAGCAGCTCTAGTACGGAGACCCAGTACTTC.

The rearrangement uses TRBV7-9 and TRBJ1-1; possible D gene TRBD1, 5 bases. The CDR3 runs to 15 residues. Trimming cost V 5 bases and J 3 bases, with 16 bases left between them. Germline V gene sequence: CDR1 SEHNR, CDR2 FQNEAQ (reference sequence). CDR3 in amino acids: CASSRGRAGDTEAFF. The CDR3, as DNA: TGTGCCAGCAGCCGGGGGAGGGCCGGAGACACTGAAGCTTTCTTT.

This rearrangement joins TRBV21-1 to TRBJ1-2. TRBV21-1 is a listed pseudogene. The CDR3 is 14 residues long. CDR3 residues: CASTFGTSNYGYTF. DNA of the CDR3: TGTGCCAGCACCTTCGGGACTTCTAACTATGGCTACACCTTC.

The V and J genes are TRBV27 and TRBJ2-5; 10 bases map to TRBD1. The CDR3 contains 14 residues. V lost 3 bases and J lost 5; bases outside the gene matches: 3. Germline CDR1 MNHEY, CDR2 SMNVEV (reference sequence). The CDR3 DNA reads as TGTGCCAGCAGTTTTGACAGGGGGCAGGAGACCCAGTACTTC. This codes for CASSFDRGQETQYF.

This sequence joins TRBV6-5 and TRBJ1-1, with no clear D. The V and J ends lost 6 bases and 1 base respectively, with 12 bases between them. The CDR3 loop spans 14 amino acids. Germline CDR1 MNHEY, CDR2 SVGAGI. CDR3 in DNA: TGTGCCAGCAGACCCCACGGGAAGAACACTGAAGCTTTCTTT. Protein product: CASRPHGKNTEAFF.

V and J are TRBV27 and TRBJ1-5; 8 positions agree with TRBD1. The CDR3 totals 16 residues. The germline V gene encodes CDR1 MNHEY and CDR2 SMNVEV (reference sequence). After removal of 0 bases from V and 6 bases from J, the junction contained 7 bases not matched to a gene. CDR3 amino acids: CASSLSARGLGQPQHF. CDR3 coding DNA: TGTGCCAGCAGTTTATCGGCCAGGGGGCTTGGTCAGCCCCAGCATTTT.

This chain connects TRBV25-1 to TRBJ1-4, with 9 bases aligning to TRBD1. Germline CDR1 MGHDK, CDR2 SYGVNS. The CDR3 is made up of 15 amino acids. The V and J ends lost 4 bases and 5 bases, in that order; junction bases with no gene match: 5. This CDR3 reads CASSGPGTGNEKLFF. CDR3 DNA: TGTGCCAGCAGTGGACCCGGGACAGGGAATGAAAAACTGTTTTTT.

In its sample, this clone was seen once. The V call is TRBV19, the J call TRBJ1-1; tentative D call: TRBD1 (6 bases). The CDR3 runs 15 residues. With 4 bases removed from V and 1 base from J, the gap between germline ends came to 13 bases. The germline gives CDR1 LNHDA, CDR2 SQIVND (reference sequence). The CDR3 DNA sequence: TGTGCCAGTAGTACCTGGACAGCCGCGAACACTGAAGCTTTCTTT. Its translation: CASSTWTAANTEAFF.

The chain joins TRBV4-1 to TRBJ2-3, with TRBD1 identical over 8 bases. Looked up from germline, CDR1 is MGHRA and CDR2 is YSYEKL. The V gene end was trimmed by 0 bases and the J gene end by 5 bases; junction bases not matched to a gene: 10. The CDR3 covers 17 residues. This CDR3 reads CASSQDQGRGRRDTQYF. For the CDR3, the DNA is TGCGCCAGCAGCCAAGATCAGGGCAGGGGGCGTAGAGATACGCAGTATTTT.

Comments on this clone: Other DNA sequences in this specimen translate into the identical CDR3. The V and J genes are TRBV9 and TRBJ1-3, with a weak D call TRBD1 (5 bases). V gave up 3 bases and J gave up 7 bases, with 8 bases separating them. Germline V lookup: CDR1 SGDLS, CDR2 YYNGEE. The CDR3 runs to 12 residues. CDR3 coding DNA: TGTGCCAGCAGCGGCGGGGGGAACACCATATATTTT. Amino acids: CASSGGGNTIYF.

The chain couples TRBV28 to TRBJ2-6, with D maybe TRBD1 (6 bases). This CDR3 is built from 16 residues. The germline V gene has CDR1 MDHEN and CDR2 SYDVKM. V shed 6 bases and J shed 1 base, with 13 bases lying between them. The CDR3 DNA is TGTGCCAGCAGGAACAGGGAGTGGTCTGGGGCCAACGTCCTGACTTTC. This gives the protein CASRNREWSGANVLTF.

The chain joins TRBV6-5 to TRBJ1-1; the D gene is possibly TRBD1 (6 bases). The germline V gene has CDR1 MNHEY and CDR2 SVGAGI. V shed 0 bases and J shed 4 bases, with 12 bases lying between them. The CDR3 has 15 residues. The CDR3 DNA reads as TGTGCCAGCAGTTACTCGGCGCAGGGGAGCACTGAAGCTTTCTTT. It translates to CASSYSAQGSTEAFF.

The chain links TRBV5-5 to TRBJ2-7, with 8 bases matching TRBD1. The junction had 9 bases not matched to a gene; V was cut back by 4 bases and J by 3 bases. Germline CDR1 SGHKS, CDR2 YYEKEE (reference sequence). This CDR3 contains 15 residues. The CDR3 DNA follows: TGTGCCAGCAGCCCCCGGACAGGGTCTATCTACGAGCAGTACTTC. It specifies CASSPRTGSIYEQYF.

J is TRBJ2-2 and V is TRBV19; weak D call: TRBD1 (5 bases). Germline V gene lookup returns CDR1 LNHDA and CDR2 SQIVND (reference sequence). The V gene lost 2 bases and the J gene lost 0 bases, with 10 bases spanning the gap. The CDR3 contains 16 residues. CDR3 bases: TGTGCCAGTAGTATACAGGGTCCTCCGAACACCGGGGAGCTGTTTTTT. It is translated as CASSIQGPPNTGELFF.

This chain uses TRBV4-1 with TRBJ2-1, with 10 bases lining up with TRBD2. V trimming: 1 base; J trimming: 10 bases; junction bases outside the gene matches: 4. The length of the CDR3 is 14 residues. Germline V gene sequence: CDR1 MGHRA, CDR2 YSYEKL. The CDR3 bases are TGCGCCAGCAGCCAAGTGCCTAGCGGGGGAGAGCAGTTCTTC. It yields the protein CASSQVPSGGEQFF.

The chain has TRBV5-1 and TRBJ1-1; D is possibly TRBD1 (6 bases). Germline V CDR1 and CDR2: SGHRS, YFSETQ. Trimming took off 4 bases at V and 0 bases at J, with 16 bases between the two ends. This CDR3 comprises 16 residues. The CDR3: CASSLIPRGVNTEAFF. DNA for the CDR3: TGCGCCAGCAGCCTAATACCCAGGGGCGTGAACACTGAAGCTTTCTTT. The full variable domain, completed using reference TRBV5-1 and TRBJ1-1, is KAGVTQTPRYLIKTRGQQVTLSCSPISGHRSVSWYQQTPGQGLQFLFEYFSETQRNKGNFPGRFSGRQFSNSRSEMNVSTLELGDSALYLCASSLIPRGVNTEAFFGQGTRLTVV.

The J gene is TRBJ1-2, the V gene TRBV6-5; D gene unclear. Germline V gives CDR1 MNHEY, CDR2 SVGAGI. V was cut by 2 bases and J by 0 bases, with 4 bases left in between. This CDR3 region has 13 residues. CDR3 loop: CASSYTANYGYTF. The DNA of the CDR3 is TGTGCCAGCAGTTACACAGCTAACTATGGCTACACCTTC.

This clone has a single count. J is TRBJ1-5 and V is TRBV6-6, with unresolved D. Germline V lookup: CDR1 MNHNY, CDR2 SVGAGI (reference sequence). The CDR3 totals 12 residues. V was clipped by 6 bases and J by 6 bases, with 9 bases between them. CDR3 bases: TGTGCCAGCAGCGACGGCGGTCAGCCCCAGCATTTT. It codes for CASSDGGQPQHF.

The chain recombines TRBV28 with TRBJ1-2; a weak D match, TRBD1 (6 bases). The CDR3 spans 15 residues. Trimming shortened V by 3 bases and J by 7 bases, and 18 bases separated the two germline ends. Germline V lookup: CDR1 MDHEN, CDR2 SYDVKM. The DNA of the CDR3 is TGTGCCAGCAGTTTCATTACTCGGACAGCCTCTGGCTACACCTTC. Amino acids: CASSFITRTASGYTF.

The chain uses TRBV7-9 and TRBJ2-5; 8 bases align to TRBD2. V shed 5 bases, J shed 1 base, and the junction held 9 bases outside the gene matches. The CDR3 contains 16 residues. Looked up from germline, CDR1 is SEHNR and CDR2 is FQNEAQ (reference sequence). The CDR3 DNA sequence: TGTGCCAGCAGCCCTACTAGCGGATACACCCAAGAGACCCAGTACTTC. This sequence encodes CASSPTSGYTQETQYF.

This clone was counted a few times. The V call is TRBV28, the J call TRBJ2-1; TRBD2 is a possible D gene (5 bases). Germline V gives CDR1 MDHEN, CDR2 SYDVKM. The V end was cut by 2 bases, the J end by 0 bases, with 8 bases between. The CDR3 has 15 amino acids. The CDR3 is CASSLRLSSYNEQFF. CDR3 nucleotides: TGTGCCAGCAGTTTACGACTATCCTCCTACAATGAGCAGTTCTTC.

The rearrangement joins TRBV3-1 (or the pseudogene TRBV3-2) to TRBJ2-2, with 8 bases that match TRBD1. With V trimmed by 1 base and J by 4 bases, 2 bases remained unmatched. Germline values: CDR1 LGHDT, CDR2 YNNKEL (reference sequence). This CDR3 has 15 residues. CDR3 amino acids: CASSQVTGATGELFF. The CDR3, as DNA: TGTGCCAGCAGCCAAGTGACAGGGGCCACCGGGGAGCTGTTTTTT.

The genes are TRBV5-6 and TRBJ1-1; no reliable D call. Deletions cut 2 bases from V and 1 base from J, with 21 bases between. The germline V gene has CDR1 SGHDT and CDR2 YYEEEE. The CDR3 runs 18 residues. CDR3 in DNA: TGTGCCAGCAGCTTTCTCTCGGGGTCAGCGGTGGGGAACACTGAAGCTTTCTTT. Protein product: CASSFLSGSAVGNTEAFF.